The rows below give T cell receptor beta chains drawn from one sample of a study of blood T cell repertoires in COVID-19. The repertoire was sequenced with immunoSEQ multiplex PCR; TCRdb's copy has only in-frame clones and lacks some. The table lists around 200,000 clones, 85% of them singletons. The specimen sequenced was PBMCs or T cells enriched from blood (not recorded which). The receptor source for this set is a man aged 40-55 years who had recovered from COVID-19. Both conserved end residues are part of each CDR3. The order of the fields is D gene, V gene, J gene, clone size, CDR3 protein. A D gene is named only where the DNA matches it firmly. Some rows mark clone size as missing; the rest say once, few, many or name a class of expanded clone.

>TRBD2|TRBV29-1|TRBJ2-2|NA
CSVEPSGSGSTGELFF
>NA|TRBV3-1/TRBV3-2|TRBJ1-2|NA
CASSRQGGGRNTF
>TRBD2|TRBV2|TRBJ2-5|NA
CASSDPLSDSGGQETQYF
>NA|TRBV6-2/TRBV6-3|TRBJ2-7|NA
CASSYSWTSYEQYF
>NA|TRBV9|TRBJ2-3|NA
CASSVGPNQGDTQYF
>TRBD1|TRBV9|TRBJ2-1|NA
CASGYRGSYNEQFF
>NA|TRBV14|TRBJ2-5|NA
CASSLEDQETQYF
>TRBD1|TRBV7-9|TRBJ2-7|NA
CASSPKGQGAGEQYF
>NA|TRBV5-1|TRBJ2-1|NA
CASSYRLGSLVNEQFF
>NA|TRBV7-2|TRBJ2-7|NA
CASSLDLFTASYEQYF
>TRBD2|TRBV7-9|TRBJ2-3|NA
CASSLGVGLSGIRRVTQYF
>TRBD2|TRBV5-1|TRBJ2-2|NA
CASSLGSGRTTGELFF
>TRBD2|TRBV29-1|TRBJ2-1|NA
CSVELLAGGAYNEQFF
>TRBD2|TRBV19|TRBJ2-5|NA
CASSISTGLAGGETQYF
>NA|TRBV6-5|TRBJ1-1|NA
CASSYARQNTEAFF
>NA|TRBV6-6|TRBJ1-1|NA
CASSATWNTEAFF
>TRBD1|TRBV12-5|TRBJ1-2|NA
CATRDRYYGYTF
>TRBD2|TRBV19|TRBJ2-7|NA
CASKSGTTYEQYF
>TRBD1|TRBV5-1|TRBJ1-6|NA
CASSLVGQSNSPLHF
>NA|TRBV14|TRBJ2-2|NA
CASSLDSRELFF
>TRBD1|TRBV29-1|TRBJ2-5|NA
CSAPQGAWETQYF
>TRBD2|TRBV9|TRBJ2-3|NA
CASSVLAGGGTDTQYF
>NA|TRBV21-1|TRBJ2-7|NA
CARPGQRAYEQYF
>TRBD1|TRBV30|TRBJ2-7|few
CAWSDRVPEQYF
>TRBD1|TRBV10-3|TRBJ1-2|once
CAISDSGTGATTF
>NA|TRBV10-3|TRBJ2-7|NA
CAISESLGLTYEQYF
>TRBD1|TRBV25-1|TRBJ2-2|NA
CASSAAWGTGTGELFF
>TRBD2|TRBV13|TRBJ2-7|few
CASSFSNSGTSYEQYF
>TRBD2|TRBV7-3|TRBJ2-1|NA
CASSEQAGYYNEQFF
>NA|TRBV2|TRBJ2-3|NA
CASSEVDSDTQYF
>TRBD2|TRBV4-2|TRBJ2-1|once
CASSQEELAGGNEQFF
>NA|TRBV30|TRBJ2-7|NA
CAWSVSSYEQYF
>TRBD2|TRBV18|TRBJ2-1|NA
CASSPRTSGRYNEQFF
>TRBD1|TRBV10-3|TRBJ2-3|once
CAIGDPGGADTQYF
>NA|TRBV4-2|TRBJ1-4|NA
CASSLSGEKLFF
>TRBD1|TRBV5-1|TRBJ2-7|NA
CASRIDRAYEQYF
>TRBD1|TRBV5-8|TRBJ2-7|NA
CASSLGDSTYEQYF
>TRBD2|TRBV19|TRBJ2-1|NA
CASSISTSNNEQFF
>NA|TRBV27|TRBJ1-5|NA
CASSLGASNQPQHF
>TRBD1|TRBV3-1/TRBV3-2|TRBJ2-2|NA
CASSQQGAPDTGELFF
>NA|TRBV2|TRBJ2-3|NA
CASITQGALIDTQYF
>TRBD1|TRBV5-4|TRBJ1-2|NA
CASSLARDSDGYTF
>TRBD1|TRBV5-1|TRBJ2-5|NA
CASSLLGTGYQETQYF
>NA|TRBV10-1|TRBJ1-1|NA
CASSEVRNTEAFF
>TRBD1|TRBV18|TRBJ2-1|NA
CASSPMNRGNNEQFF
>TRBD2|TRBV7-2|TRBJ2-1|NA
CASSATYREARYNEQFF
>TRBD1|TRBV12-3/TRBV12-4|TRBJ2-7|once
CASSTTGAYEQYF
>NA|TRBV11-2|TRBJ1-3|NA
CASRSLGSGNTIYF
>TRBD1|TRBV7-8|TRBJ2-7|once
CASSLGSRTGTYEQYF
>NA|TRBV4-1|TRBJ2-7|NA
CASSRISGTAYEQYF
>TRBD2|TRBV11-2|TRBJ2-5|NA
CASSLGLAGGETQYF
>TRBD1|TRBV10-3|TRBJ1-2|once
CAISESSGRGRADGYTF
>NA|TRBV6-1|TRBJ1-5|NA
CASSEELGNQPQHF
>TRBD1|TRBV3-1/TRBV3-2|TRBJ2-5|NA
CASSQYGQGIKGETQYF
>NA|TRBV27|TRBJ2-1|NA
CASTPFGGPSSYNEQFF
>NA|TRBV5-6|TRBJ1-5|NA
CASSLWGGAYQPQHF
>TRBD2|TRBV7-3|TRBJ2-3|NA
CASSKSGGSTDTQYF
>TRBD2|TRBV2|TRBJ2-3|NA
CASRGMTSGTDTQYF
>NA|TRBV27|TRBJ2-7|few
CASSPNPSPSYEQYF